A single sample is the source of the 16 T cell receptor beta chains below, sequenced in a study of cytomegalovirus exposure and HLA in healthy donors. The primer mix had 60 Vbeta and 13 Jbeta primers. Repertoires were generated with immunoSEQ multiplex PCR, while TCRdb's copy carries only in-frame clones and drops some. Of nearly 200,000 clones in the sample, roughly 80% are singletons; the top ten hold approximately 0.4%. Material: PBMCs. The receptors were gathered from a male donor in good health and CMV-seropositive.

This chain uses TRBV10-2 with TRBJ1-3; weak D call: TRBD1 (6 bases). CDR3 length: 14 amino acids. Trimming removed 9 bases from V and 4 bases from J, with 16 bases in between. Germline-derived CDR1 and CDR2 are WSHSY and SAAADI. The CDR3 DNA reads as TGCGCCAGTGGGGGGGGCGCGTGGGGAAACACCATATATTTT. Residues: CASGGGAWGNTIYF.

Turning to this clone: One end of the junction does not line up with germline, which may come from a read error. This chain joins TRBV2 and TRBJ1-2; 7 bases match TRBD1. Germline V gene sequence: CDR1 SNHLY, CDR2 FYNNEI. The CDR3 runs 11 residues. The CDR3, as DNA: TGTGCCAGCAGTGTCGGGACAGCGGAGTACTTC. Amino acids: CASSVGTAEYF. The whole variable domain, filled in from reference TRBV2 and TRBJ1-2, reads EPEVTQTPSHQVTQMGQEVILRCVPISNHLYFYWYRQILGQKVEFLVSFYNNEISEKSEIFDDQFSVERPDGSNFTLKIRSTKLEDSAMYFCASSVGTAEYFGSGTRLTVV.

The chain employs TRBV28 and TRBJ1-4, with unresolved D. The ends were cut back, 10 bases at V and 7 bases at J, with 16 bases in the middle. Germline CDR1 MDHEN, CDR2 SYDVKM. The CDR3 spans 13 residues. CDR3 in amino acids: CATSSLAGEKLFF. CDR3 in DNA: TGTGCCACCTCGAGCCTCGCAGGTGAAAAACTGTTTTTT.

The rearrangement joins TRBV5-1 to TRBJ2-2; D is unclear. The germline V gene has CDR1 SGHRS and CDR2 YFSETQ. Deletions cut 1 base from V and 2 bases from J, with 6 bases between. The CDR3 totals 14 residues. This CDR3 is CASSLRRNTGELFF. The DNA of the CDR3 is TGCGCCAGCAGCTTGCGGAGAAACACCGGGGAGCTGTTTTTT.

The V gene is TRBV27, the J gene TRBJ2-7; weak D call: TRBD1 (6 bases). Trimming left V 5 bases short and J 0 bases short, with 14 bases between. Germline values: CDR1 MNHEY, CDR2 SMNVEV (reference sequence). There are 15 residues in the CDR3. In DNA form, the CDR3 reads TGTGCCAGCAGTCCCGGACAGAGAATCTCCTACGAGCAGTACTTC. Protein: CASSPGQRISYEQYF.

The V call is TRBV6-5, the J call TRBJ1-5; the D gene is possibly TRBD1 (5 bases). Looked up from germline, CDR1 is MNHEY and CDR2 is SVGAGI. This CDR3 has 14 amino acids. Trimming took 4 bases from V and 7 from J, leaving 14 bases between them. CDR3 bases: TGTGCCAGCAGTTCCTTGGGGGGGGACCAGCCCCAGCATTTT. Its protein product is CASSSLGGDQPQHF.

Points on this clone: A read error may produce the germline difference seen at one junction end. The CDR3 nucleotides read TGTGCCAGTAGAATAGCGGGAATCCCCTCTGGGGCCAACGTCCTGACTTTC. Its translation is CASRIAGIPSGANVLTF. V and J are TRBV19 and TRBJ2-6; 8 nucleotides agree with TRBD2. Per germline, CDR1 LNHDA and CDR2 SQIVND (reference sequence). There are 17 residues in the CDR3.

The chain uses TRBV9 and TRBJ1-5; D may be TRBD1 (5 bases). The CDR3 extends over 13 amino acids. The V gene lost 3 bases and the J gene lost 6 bases, with 10 bases spanning the gap. CDR1 is SGDLS and CDR2 is YYNGEE in the germline V gene. The CDR3 DNA is TGTGCCAGCAGCGGCGTGGGGGGTCAGCCCCAGCATTTT. It is translated as CASSGVGGQPQHF.

The chain couples TRBV6-1 to TRBJ1-4; 9 bases are a match to TRBD1. With 3 bases clipped from V and 8 bases from J, the junction kept 10 bases outside the gene matches. Per germline, CDR1 MNHNS and CDR2 SASEGT. CDR3 length equals 16 residues. The CDR3 sequence: CASSEDRGGLGEKLFF. CDR3 bases: TGTGCCAGCAGTGAGGACAGGGGCGGGCTGGGAGAAAAACTGTTTTTT.

The CDR3 coding sequence is TGTGCCAGCTCACCGAGGACTGCGAGCAACTATGGCTACACCTTC. This sequence encodes CASSPRTASNYGYTF. The V and J genes are TRBV18 and TRBJ1-2; D gene unclear. CDR1 is KGHSH, CDR2 LQKENI, per germline. The CDR3 runs 15 residues. With 3 bases removed from V and 2 bases from J, the gap between germline ends came to 13 bases.

V is TRBV7-2 and J is TRBJ2-7; 8 bases align to TRBD1. Trimming at V came to 4 bases and at J to 4 bases, leaving 9 bases not matched to a gene. This CDR3 comprises 15 residues. The germline V gene has CDR1 SGHTA and CDR2 FQGNSA. The CDR3 sequence is CASSSQGQGWYEQYF. In DNA, the CDR3 is TGTGCCAGCAGCTCCCAAGGACAGGGCTGGTACGAGCAGTACTTC.

The chain recombines TRBV9 with TRBJ2-7; 8 bases map to TRBD2. The germline gives CDR1 SGDLS, CDR2 YYNGEE. The CDR3 spans 15 residues. The V gene end was trimmed by 4 bases and the J gene end by 3 bases; junction bases not matched to a gene: 9. DNA of the CDR3: TGTGCCAGCAGCCGTGCTAGCGGGTCCTTCTACGAGCAGTACTTC. It is translated as CASSRASGSFYEQYF.

In its sample, this clone was seen once. The chain employs TRBV6-5 and TRBJ2-7, with 9 positions matching TRBD2. J lost 7 bases, V lost 4 bases, and 5 bases had no gene match. The CDR3 consists of 13 residues. The germline V gene has CDR1 MNHEY and CDR2 SVGAGI. CDR3 DNA: TGTGCCAGCAGTTCAGGGACTAGCCGGGAGCAGTACTTC. It specifies CASSSGTSREQYF.

This clone was counted once. This chain connects TRBV4-3 to TRBJ2-1; 9 bases agree with TRBD2. The trim removed 3 bases at V and 8 bases at J, leaving 8 bases unmatched. Germline CDR1 is LGHNA and CDR2 is YSLEER. The length of the CDR3 is 15 residues. CDR3 sequence reads: CASSQVWGLAYEQFF. The CDR3 coding sequence is TGCGCCAGCAGCCAGGTGTGGGGACTAGCCTATGAGCAGTTCTTC.

This CDR3 reads CASSIDRTGNYGYTF. The CDR3 nucleotides are TGTGCCAGTAGTATAGATCGAACAGGGAACTATGGCTACACCTTC. The chain uses TRBV19 and TRBJ1-2, with D perhaps TRBD1 (6 bases). Germline V gives CDR1 LNHDA, CDR2 SQIVND (reference sequence). V lost 0 bases and J 2 bases, leaving 10 bases between the germline ends. The CDR3 extends over 15 amino acids.

In this sample, this clone turned up a few times. Other DNA sequences in this specimen translate into the identical CDR3. The chain employs TRBV27 and TRBJ2-7, with D possibly matching TRBD1 (5 bases). CDR3 size: 13 residues. Per the germline V gene, CDR1 is MNHEY and CDR2 is SMNVEV (reference sequence). Trimming removed 6 bases from V and 3 bases from J, with 12 bases in between. Here the CDR3 DNA reads TGTGCCAGCAGCCATACAGGCGGCTACGAGCAGTACTTC. This encodes CASSHTGGYEQYF.